The entry below gives a single TCR beta chain sequence along with its context. This receptor's antigen is unknown. The input lacks base qualities; no much larger clone sits a single base away. The CDR3 covers 11 residues, taking in both the cysteine and the phenylalanine. The only DNA kept is the CDR3, 33 bases in frame from the first base. Between the V and J ends, shortened by 3 bases and 7 bases respectively, the junction contains 7 bases. CDR1 LGHDT and CDR2 YNNKEL are derived from the germline V gene (reference sequence). This specimen comes from a study of early T cells in non-severe SARS-CoV-2 infection (dated by TCRdb to the early 2020s). Background for the entire study: Bulk RNA from unsorted whole blood was used for TCR sequencing, so alpha and beta chains could not be paired.

Receptor libraries were prepared by 5' RACE. Instrument on record: NextSeq 500. The TCR library protocol attached unique molecular identifiers to individual cDNA molecules to correct for sequencing error and PCR bias. Both TCR alpha and beta chains were sequenced, and tight co-correlation was observed between alpha and beta sequence abundances in each sample. The paper's data handling went like this. Decombinator V4 was used to perform V gene, J gene and CDR3 annotation of TCR sequences. Expanded TCRs were defined as changing significantly between any two time points under a Poisson model with p below 0.0001. TCR abundances were normalised to the total number of TCRs sequenced per sample and were expressed as counts per million. MAIT TCRs were defined by TRAV1-2 paired with TRAJ12, TRAJ20 or TRAJ33, and iNKT TCRs by TRAV10 paired with TRAJ18. VDJdb, accessed 1 November 2021, was searched for CMV, EBV and SARS-CoV-2 annotated TCRs, excluding TCRs annotated for multiple antigens. TCRdb applied fastp at Q25 and MiXCR to the public reads, then kept only in-frame beta chains. CDR3 protein duplicates are merged, each entry listing the most common genes and DNA. What appears here as the V and J calls and clone size reflects TCRdb's work, not the paper's. Recorded for this sample are 100,000 to 150,000 distinct CDR3 sequences; 15% of them occurred a single time. The top ten clonotypes cover just over 20% of the sample.

Overall results and qualifications from the work: Matching against VDJdb was skewed toward anti-spike CD8 responses, likely underestimated virus-specific expansions, and missed private and CD4 specificities.

A case-control design nested within a healthcare worker cohort in London, UK, was used, with weekly nasopharyngeal swab PCR tests and blood sampling performed. Healthcare workers were recruited between 23 and 31 March 2020, during the week of the UK lockdown, and were followed weekly for up to about 15 weeks. The sequence links TRBV3-1 to TRBJ2-7, with TRBD2 perhaps the D gene, on 5 matching bases. What was sequenced was whole blood. The origin of this receptor is an adult who was a healthcare worker with PCR-confirmed SARS-CoV-2 infection or an uninfected control (not recorded which). The CDR3 reads as follows: CASSHAGEQYF. The DNA sequence is as follows: TGTGCCAGCAGCCACGCGGGTGAGCAGTACTTC.